This record looks at one T cell receptor (beta chain) sequence and its context. The sample comes from a study of tumour-infiltrating T cells in Burkitt lymphoma. Study background: Overall and progression-free survival were predicted by productive clonality.

After removal of 0 bases from V and 9 bases from J, the junction contained 11 bases not matched to a gene. There are 17 residues in the CDR3. Germline CDR1 and CDR2: LGHNA and YSLEER. The data were produced by immunoSEQ multiplex PCR, yet TCRdb's version contains in-frame clones alone and is incomplete. The sample lists fewer than 20,000 clones; approximately 80% were seen once. The rearrangement joins TRBV4-3 to TRBJ2-1; 10 bases are a match to TRBD1. The sequence derives from a human donor with diffuse large B-cell lymphoma. The sample was tumor tissue. The CDR3 loop reads CASSQEAGTGARGEQFF. The CDR3, as DNA: TGCGCCAGCAGCCAAGAAGCCGGGACAGGGGCCCGGGGTGAGCAGTTCTTC.